This TCR beta chain is from a study of T cells in Graves' hyperthyroidism and ophthalmopathy. Germline CDR1 and CDR2: DFQATT and SNEGSKA (reference sequence). CDR3 length: 14 residues. V shed 4 bases, J shed 10 bases, and the junction held 11 bases outside the gene matches. Template material for amplifying TCR beta CDR3 regions consisted of RNA transcripts. A first-round RT-PCR of the TCR CDR3 used the HTBI primer set. TCRdb reprocessed the multiplex PCR reads with MiXCR, giving one entry per CDR3 protein. The sample has 400,000 to 600,000 distinct CDR3 sequences, approximately 16% seen once. This clonotype showed up many times.

The genes are TRBV20-1 and TRBJ2-1, with 9 bases that match TRBD2. Sequenced sample: blood. This TCR derives from a woman younger than 45 with Graves' ophthalmopathy. CDR3 residues: CSAIAGALMYEQFF. The CDR3, as DNA: TGCAGTGCTATAGCGGGAGCCCTGATGTACGAGCAGTTCTTC.